The 9 T cell receptor beta chains below come from one sample, sequenced in a study of T cell repertoires in cytomegalovirus infection. These receptors lack a known antigen. TCRdb processed the reads anew with MiXCR; each CDR3 protein has one entry. In the table there are approximately 910,000 distinct CDR3 sequences, about a third of which are singletons. Sequenced here: cultured CD8+ T cells from PBMCs, sampled from culture after CMV antigen stimulation. These receptors all come from a human donor in good health (CMV status not recorded). Some clones in this sample may be carry-over from other donors' samples.

This clonotype was observed a handful of times. An end of the junction differs from the germline gene, which may be a read error. V gene TRBV12-3 or TRBV12-4 combines with J gene TRBJ1-2; possibly TRBD1 for D (6 bases). CDR3 length: 11 residues. The CDR3 coding sequence is TGTGCCAGCAGTTTTAGCAGGACAGTAAGCTTC. The encoded protein is CASSFSRTVSF.

The chain employs TRBV29-1 and TRBJ2-7; D possibly corresponds to TRBD1 (5 bases). V was pared by 1 base and J by 4 bases, with 14 bases between. Germline V lookup: CDR1 SQVTM, CDR2 ANQGSEA. The CDR3 extends over 14 amino acids. CDR3 residues: CSVEGTSDEYEQYF. The CDR3 DNA is TGCAGCGTTGAAGGGACATCGGATGAGTACGAGCAGTACTTC.

The chain couples TRBV12-3 or TRBV12-4 to TRBJ1-5; 8 positions agree with TRBD1. The CDR3 runs 15 residues. The V gene end was trimmed by 9 bases and the J gene end by 5 bases; junction bases not matched to a gene: 12. The CDR3 coding sequence is TGTGCCAGTACAACAGGGGGTAAAGCGGATCAGCCCCAGCATTTT. Translating gives CASTTGGKADQPQHF.

This clonotype was seen more than once but under ten times. This chain links TRBV7-8 with TRBJ2-1; the D gene is possibly TRBD1 (6 bases). Per germline, CDR1 SGHVS and CDR2 FQNEAQ. The V end lost 3 bases, the J end lost 7 bases, and 16 bases lay between the germline ends. This CDR3 comprises 15 residues. CDR3 bases: TGTGCCAGCAGCTTTGGGCGACAGGCTGAAAATGAGCAGTTCTTC. Translation: CASSFGRQAENEQFF.

This clonotype was seen only a few times. V and J are TRBV29-1 and TRBJ1-6; the D gene is possibly TRBD1 (5 bases). Germline V gene lookup returns CDR1 SQVTM and CDR2 ANQGSEA. V shed 5 bases and J shed 6 bases, with 14 bases lying between them. There are 14 residues in the CDR3. CDR3 loop: CSVRLQGANSPLHF. Written as DNA, the CDR3 is TGCAGCGTTCGGCTGCAGGGCGCTAATTCACCCCTCCACTTT.

This clonotype was counted ten times or more. The V gene is TRBV6-2 or TRBV6-3, the J gene TRBJ2-1; 7 nucleotides align to TRBD1. The V gene end was trimmed by 2 bases and the J gene end by 3 bases; junction bases not matched to a gene: 10. The CDR3 is made up of 17 amino acids. Per germline, CDR1 MNHEY and CDR2 SVGEGT. In DNA form, the CDR3 reads TGTGCCAGCAGTTACCCTACGACGGGACAGCTCTACAATGAGCAGTTCTTC. The encoded protein is CASSYPTTGQLYNEQFF.

V and J are TRBV4-3 and TRBJ2-1, with D possibly being TRBD1 (6 bases). CDR3 length: 14 amino acids. Looked up from germline, CDR1 is LGHNA and CDR2 is YSLEER. The V end was cut by 1 base, the J end by 8 bases, with 12 bases between. The CDR3 DNA reads TGCGCCAGCAGCCAAGGTTACAGGGAGCATGAGCAGTTCTTC. Protein sequence: CASSQGYREHEQFF.

This clonotype was recorded a few times. V is TRBV11-2 and J is TRBJ2-1; 10 bases are shared with TRBD1. With 3 bases clipped from V and 8 bases from J, the junction kept 4 bases outside the gene matches. Germline CDR1 and CDR2: SGHAT and FQNNGV. This CDR3 is built from 14 residues. The CDR3 DNA is TGTGCCAGCAGCTTCGGACAGGGGGTCGATGAGCAGTTCTTC. It specifies CASSFGQGVDEQFF.

The V and J genes are TRBV19 and TRBJ2-2, with 11 bases identical to TRBD2. V shed 10 bases and J 3 bases; nucleotides not matched to a gene: 7. Germline CDR1 is LNHDA and CDR2 is SQIVND (reference sequence). This CDR3 has 15 residues. The CDR3: CATRGTSGYTGELFF. In nucleotides, the CDR3 is TGTGCCACCAGGGGGACTAGCGGATACACCGGGGAGCTGTTTTTT.